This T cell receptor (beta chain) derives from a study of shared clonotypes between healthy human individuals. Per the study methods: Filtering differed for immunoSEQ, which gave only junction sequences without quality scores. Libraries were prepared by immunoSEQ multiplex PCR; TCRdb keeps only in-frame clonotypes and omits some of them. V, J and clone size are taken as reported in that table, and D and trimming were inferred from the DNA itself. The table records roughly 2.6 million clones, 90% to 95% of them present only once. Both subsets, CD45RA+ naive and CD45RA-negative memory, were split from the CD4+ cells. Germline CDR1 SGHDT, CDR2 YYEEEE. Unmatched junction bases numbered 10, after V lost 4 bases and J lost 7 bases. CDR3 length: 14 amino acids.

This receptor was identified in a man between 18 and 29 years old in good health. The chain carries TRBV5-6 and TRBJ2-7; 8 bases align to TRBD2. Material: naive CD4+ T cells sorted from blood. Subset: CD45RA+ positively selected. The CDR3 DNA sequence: TGTGCCAGCAGCCTCGTAGCGGGAAAGGGGGAGCAGTACTTC. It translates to CASSLVAGKGEQYF.